Each of the 12 T cell receptor beta chains below was sequenced from the same sample in a study of blood T cell repertoires in COVID-19. Method: immunoSEQ multiplex PCR; TCRdb's copy keeps in-frame clones and lacks some. The sample has about 200,000 clones, roughly 88% seen once. Sequencing used peripheral blood. These receptors were collected from a man aged 40-49 years with acute or convalescent COVID-19.

The rearrangement uses TRBV19 and TRBJ2-1, with 8 positions matching TRBD2. The V and J ends lost 1 base and 3 bases, in that order; junction bases with no gene match: 5. CDR1 LNHDA and CDR2 SQIVND come from the germline V gene (reference sequence). This CDR3 is built from 16 residues. The CDR3 loop is CASSIVRLAGYNEQFF. In DNA form, the CDR3 reads TGTGCCAGTAGTATAGTGCGGCTAGCGGGCTACAATGAGCAGTTCTTC.

CDR3 DNA: TGTGCCAGCAGTTTGGGGCAGAATTCACCCCTCCACTTT. It is translated as CASSLGQNSPLHF. This chain links TRBV12-3 or TRBV12-4 with TRBJ1-6; perhaps TRBD1 as D (5 bases). V shed 3 bases and J shed 7 bases, with 7 bases lying between them. The CDR3 has 13 amino acids.

This rearrangement joins TRBV6-2 or TRBV6-3 to TRBJ1-5, with D perhaps matching TRBD1 (6 bases). This CDR3 has 16 amino acids. V was cut by 5 bases and J by 3 bases, with 17 bases left in between. The germline gives CDR1 MNHEY, CDR2 SVGEGT. CDR3 protein: CASSEGPGHNNQPQHF. The CDR3 DNA reads TGTGCCAGCAGTGAGGGGCCGGGACACAACAATCAGCCCCAGCATTTT.

The sample holds a few counts of this clone. The chain combines TRBV11-2 with TRBJ2-7; no reliable D call. CDR1 is SGHAT and CDR2 is FQNNGV in the germline V gene. V was clipped by 5 bases and J by 4 bases, with 15 bases between them. This CDR3 spans 14 amino acids. The CDR3 sequence is CASSLERSIYEQYF. The CDR3 DNA sequence: TGTGCCAGCAGCCTGGAGCGCAGCATATACGAGCAGTACTTC.

The chain recombines TRBV3-1 (or the pseudogene TRBV3-2) with TRBJ2-2; tentative D call: TRBD1 (5 bases). V lost 1 base and J 1 base, leaving 16 bases between the germline ends. There are 18 residues in the CDR3. Looked up from germline, CDR1 is LGHDT and CDR2 is YNNKEL (reference sequence). This CDR3 is CASSQGGPQGMNTGELFF. CDR3 sequence (DNA): TGTGCCAGCAGCCAAGGGGGCCCGCAGGGAATGAACACCGGGGAGCTGTTTTTT.

CDR3 protein: CASSYGEGGYTF. The CDR3 DNA reads as TGTGCCAGCAGTTACGGTGAGGGTGGCTACACCTTC. V usage is TRBV6-2 or TRBV6-3 and J usage is TRBJ1-2; no firm D call. The V gene lost 2 bases and the J gene lost 7 bases, with 8 bases spanning the gap. The CDR3 sequence is 12 residues long. CDR1 is MNHEY and CDR2 is SVGEGT in the germline V gene.

The chain recombines TRBV27 with TRBJ2-7; maybe TRBD2 (6 bases). Germline V gene data show CDR1 as MNHEY and CDR2 as SMNVEV (reference sequence). There are 14 residues in the CDR3. V lost 2 bases and J lost 5, with 13 bases in between. This CDR3 is CASSLRGKGHEQYF. CDR3 in DNA: TGTGCCAGCAGTTTACGGGGGAAAGGCCACGAGCAGTACTTC.

The chain uses TRBV2 and TRBJ2-7, with 8 bases lining up with TRBD2. This CDR3 is built from 14 residues. The germline V gene has CDR1 SNHLY and CDR2 FYNNEI. V dropped 4 bases and J dropped 2; count of bases not matched to a gene: 4. This CDR3 reads CASSGRAGAYEQYF. DNA for the CDR3: TGTGCCAGCAGTGGGCGAGCGGGGGCCTACGAGCAGTACTTC.

V usage is TRBV19 and J usage is TRBJ1-2; D gene ambiguous. From germline, CDR1 is LNHDA and CDR2 SQIVND (reference sequence). The V gene lost 5 bases and the J gene lost 3 bases, with 16 bases spanning the gap. The CDR3 is 15 amino acids. CDR3 amino acids: CASSPTEALYYGYTF. The CDR3 DNA reads as TGTGCCAGTAGTCCAACCGAGGCTCTGTACTATGGCTACACCTTC.

This chain links TRBV9 with TRBJ2-7, with a possible D match to TRBD2 (5 bases). Trimming left V 1 base short and J 0 bases short, with 8 bases between. The length of the CDR3 is 14 residues. The V gene's germline CDR1 is SGDLS and CDR2 YYNGEE. CDR3 residues: CASSVRGSSYEQYF. The CDR3 nucleotides read TGTGCCAGCAGCGTACGGGGAAGCTCCTACGAGCAGTACTTC.

The chain is built from TRBV3-1 (or the pseudogene TRBV3-2) and TRBJ2-7, with 8 bases aligning to TRBD2. CDR3 size: 14 residues. Germline loops: CDR1 LGHDT, CDR2 YNNKEL (reference sequence). With 4 bases clipped from V and 2 bases from J, the junction kept 4 bases outside the gene matches. In DNA form, the CDR3 reads TGTGCCAGCAGCCTGGACGGGAGGGCCTACGAGCAGTACTTC. Its protein product is CASSLDGRAYEQYF.

This chain connects TRBV15 to TRBJ2-2, with D possibly being TRBD2 (6 bases). Germline V CDR1 and CDR2: LNHNV, YYDKDF (reference sequence). The CDR3 loop spans 18 amino acids. V shed 1 base and J shed 0 bases, with 15 bases lying between them. The CDR3 here is CATSRVGEGTSNTGELFF. The CDR3 nucleotides are TGTGCCACCAGCAGAGTCGGTGAGGGGACTTCGAACACCGGGGAGCTGTTTTTT. Combining the CDR3 with reference TRBV15 and TRBJ2-2 gives the whole variable domain DAMVIQNPRYQVTQFGKPVTLSCSQTLNHNVMYWYQQKSSQAPKLLFHYYDKDFNNEADTPDNFQSRRPNTSFCFLDIRSPGLGDTAMYLCATSRVGEGTSNTGELFFGEGSRLTVL.